This is a list of T cell receptor beta chains from one sample in a study of blood T cell repertoires in COVID-19. Only in-frame clones appear in the TCRdb table, and some are missing; sequencing was by immunoSEQ multiplex PCR. The sample records around 500,000 clones, approximately 85% being singletons. Sequenced: peripheral blood. The source of these receptors is a human donor in a cohort sampled during active COVID-19. Both conserved end residues are part of each CDR3. The D gene is left open where the match is weak. The size entry is marked missing in some rows and otherwise reads once, few, many or a size class.

v_gene	abundance	d_gene	j_gene	CDR3aa	CDR3nt
TRBV5-4	-	-	TRBJ2-1	CASSLVGGTDNEQFF	TGTGCCAGCAGCTTGGTGGGCGGGACGGACAATGAGCAGTTCTTC
TRBV5-6	-	-	TRBJ2-7	CASSFGDYYEQYF	TGTGCCAGCAGCTTCGGAGATTACTACGAGCAGTACTTC
TRBV7-2	-	-	TRBJ2-3	CASSLIGQGRTDTQYF	TGTGCCAGCAGCTTAATCGGGCAGGGGCGGACAGATACGCAGTATTTT
TRBV6-4	-	-	TRBJ1-2	CASSVTGGGGYTF	TGTGCCAGCAGTGTAACCGGGGGAGGCGGCTACACCTTC
TRBV28	-	TRBD1	TRBJ2-6	CATGTGGAGANVLTF	TGTGCCACCGGGACAGGGGGCGCTGGGGCCAACGTCCTGACTTTC
TRBV6-5	-	TRBD2	TRBJ2-2	CASSYSGSGAGELFF	TGTGCCAGCAGTTACTCTGGTAGCGGGGCCGGGGAGCTGTTTTTT
TRBV6-6	few	-	TRBJ1-5	CASSYSVRSSNQPQHF	TGTGCCAGCAGTTACTCGGTTAGATCGAGCAATCAGCCCCAGCATTTT
TRBV30	-	-	TRBJ1-1	CACPGGRNTEAFF	TGTGCCTGTCCGGGGGGGAGGAACACTGAAGCTTTCTTT
TRBV30	-	TRBD1	TRBJ1-2	CAWRGTDYGYTF	TGTGCCTGGCGAGGGACAGACTATGGCTACACCTTC
TRBV9	-	-	TRBJ2-5	CASSPPGRGETQYF	TGTGCCAGCAGCCCACCGGGGAGAGGGGAGACCCAGTACTTC
TRBV3-1/TRBV3-2	-	-	TRBJ1-1	CASSPLADGGRTEAFF	TGTGCCAGCAGCCCCCTTGCTGACGGGGGGCGGACTGAAGCTTTCTTT
TRBV5-4	few	-	TRBJ1-3	CASSLAGVSGNTIYF	TGTGCCAGCAGCTTGGCAGGGGTGTCTGGAAACACCATATATTTT
TRBV27	-	-	TRBJ2-3	CASSAPGLGADTQYF	TGTGCCAGCAGTGCGCCGGGACTTGGCGCAGATACGCAGTATTTT
TRBV28	-	TRBD2	TRBJ2-5	CASRLTSGNRETQYF	TGTGCCAGCAGACTGACTAGCGGGAACCGAGAGACCCAGTACTTC
TRBV3-1/TRBV3-2	-	-	TRBJ2-1	CASRGSPPGESYNEQFF	TGTGCCAGCAGAGGCTCCCCCCCGGGGGAGAGCTACAATGAGCAGTTCTTC
TRBV6-6	-	TRBD1	TRBJ2-7	CASSYRDRVDEQYF	TGTGCCAGCAGTTACCGCGACAGGGTCGACGAGCAGTACTTC
TRBV15	-	-	TRBJ1-2	CATSTQQGIEWGYTF	TGTGCCACCAGCACCCAACAGGGCATCGAATGGGGCTACACCTTC
TRBV27	-	-	TRBJ2-7	CASRTTGIAYEQYF	TGTGCCAGCAGGACAACAGGGATCGCCTACGAGCAGTACTTC
TRBV7-6	-	-	TRBJ1-5	CASSLDRAPTTVSNQPQHF	TGTGCCAGCAGCTTAGACAGGGCCCCAACAACGGTTAGCAATCAGCCCCAGCATTTT
TRBV27	-	-	TRBJ2-2	CASTQIPEGRAGELFF	TGTGCCAGCACCCAAATTCCGGAGGGAAGGGCCGGGGAGCTGTTTTTT
TRBV6-1	-	-	TRBJ2-3	CASSELRDTQYF	TGTGCCAGCAGTGAATTGAGAGATACGCAGTATTTT
TRBV7-3	-	-	TRBJ2-2	CASSPSGGANTGELFF	TGTGCCAGCAGCCCCTCGGGCGGGGCGAACACCGGGGAGCTGTTTTTT
TRBV5-1	-	-	TRBJ1-1	CASSSQGFGLGGTEAFF	TGCGCCAGCAGCTCCCAGGGATTTGGGTTGGGGGGCACTGAAGCTTTCTTT
TRBV29-1	-	-	TRBJ2-1	CSANILGLVRSYNEQFF	TGCAGCGCCAACATCCTGGGACTTGTCAGGTCCTACAATGAGCAGTTCTTC
TRBV5-1	-	-	TRBJ2-2	CASSLDTGVNTGELFF	TGCGCCAGCAGCTTGGATACAGGAGTGAACACCGGGGAGCTGTTTTTT
TRBV19	-	-	TRBJ1-1	CASSIERGAEAFF	TGTGCCAGTAGTATAGAACGGGGTGCTGAAGCTTTCTTT
TRBV12-3/TRBV12-4	-	-	TRBJ2-7	CASSRGRSYEQYF	TGTGCCAGCAGCCGCGGCCGGTCCTACGAGCAGTACTTC
TRBV10-1	-	-	TRBJ1-1	CASSGDRRPNTEAFF	TGCGCCAGCAGTGGTGACAGGAGACCCAACACTGAAGCTTTCTTT
TRBV15	-	TRBD1	TRBJ1-5	CATSRGGQGLGQPQHF	TGTGCCACCAGCAGAGGGGGACAGGGCCTGGGTCAGCCCCAGCATTTT
TRBV4-1	-	-	TRBJ2-5	CASSQEMPGTQYF	TGCGCCAGCAGCCAAGAGATGCCGGGGACCCAGTACTTC
TRBV30	-	TRBD2	TRBJ2-3	CACDSGRPTDTQYF	TGTGCCTGTGACAGCGGGAGGCCTACAGATACGCAGTATTTT
TRBV9	-	-	TRBJ1-1	CASSVGRGTEAFF	TGTGCCAGCAGCGTAGGCAGGGGAACTGAAGCTTTCTTT
TRBV30	-	TRBD2	TRBJ2-2	CAWSVGLPTGELFF	TGTGCCTGGAGTGTGGGACTACCCACCGGGGAGCTGTTTTTT
TRBV19	-	TRBD1	TRBJ2-7	CASSIEEGASYEQYF	TGTGCCAGTAGTATAGAAGAGGGGGCCTCCTACGAGCAGTACTTC
TRBV29-1	-	-	TRBJ2-7	CSVDGGVSSYEQYF	TGCAGCGTTGATGGCGGGGTGAGCTCCTACGAGCAGTACTTC
TRBV14	-	-	TRBJ1-1	CASSQVSRGGKAFF	TGTGCCAGCAGCCAAGTGAGTAGGGGCGGTAAAGCTTTCTTT
TRBV19	-	TRBD1	TRBJ2-7	CASSKADRAGEQYF	TGTGCCAGTAGTAAAGCGGACAGGGCGGGAGAGCAGTACTTC
TRBV7-3	-	-	TRBJ1-1	CASAAGPGDLNTEAFF	TGTGCCAGCGCTGCGGGACCCGGAGACCTAAACACTGAAGCTTTCTTT
TRBV7-3	-	-	TRBJ2-4	CASSLAPGIENIQYF	TGTGCCAGCAGCTTAGCTCCAGGGATCGAGAACATTCAGTACTTC
TRBV19	-	TRBD1	TRBJ2-3	CASSSDRATRYF	TGTGCCAGTAGTAGTGACAGGGCCACAAGGTATTTT
TRBV12-3/TRBV12-4	-	TRBD1	TRBJ1-4	CASSSGQGEKLFF	TGTGCCAGCAGTTCCGGACAGGGTGAAAAACTGTTTTTT
TRBV30	-	-	TRBJ1-4	CAWRARAFGKLFF	TGTGCCTGGAGAGCCAGGGCGTTCGGAAAACTGTTTTTT
TRBV7-2	-	-	TRBJ2-5	CASSSHRGQETQYF	TGTGCCAGCAGCTCCCATAGGGGCCAAGAGACCCAGTACTTC
TRBV11-2	-	-	TRBJ1-1	CASSLILGLNTEAFF	TGTGCCAGCAGCTTAATCCTAGGACTAAACACTGAAGCTTTCTTT
TRBV4-3	-	TRBD1	TRBJ2-6	CASSQDPGQGAPGANVLTF	TGCGCCAGCAGCCAGGATCCGGGACAGGGGGCGCCCGGGGCCAACGTCCTGACTTTC
TRBV2	-	-	TRBJ2-7	CASSEGDRISYEQYF	TGTGCCAGCAGTGAAGGTGACAGGATCTCCTACGAGCAGTACTTC
TRBV2	-	TRBD2	TRBJ2-7	CASRELAASSYEQYF	TGTGCCAGCAGGGAACTAGCGGCCAGCTCCTACGAGCAGTACTTC
TRBV3-1/TRBV3-2	-	-	TRBJ1-5	CASSQQGLNQPQHF	TGTGCCAGCAGCCAGCAGGGCCTTAATCAGCCCCAGCATTTT
TRBV19	-	-	TRBJ2-1	CASSVSSGYHNEQFF	TGTGCCAGTAGTGTATCGAGCGGGTACCACAATGAGCAGTTCTTC
TRBV7-3	-	-	TRBJ1-6	CASSPQGLNSPLHF	TGTGCCAGCAGCCCACAGGGTCTGAATTCACCCCTCCACTTT